This note documents a single T cell receptor (beta chain) sequence. Its antigen remains unknown. TCR beta VDJ and CDR3 profiling used genomic DNA as template. Using its own MiXCR run on the reads, TCRdb lists one record per CDR3 protein. Counted here are around 200,000 distinct CDR3 sequences, around half occurring once; the ten biggest clones make up about 9.7%. The record originates from a study of CD8+CD57+ T cells in acquired aplastic anemia. Study-wide results and limits: Significance was not reached for CD8+ Simpson's diversity between patients and controls. Patients and controls were found to share some 30 CD8+ CDR3 sequences.

All patients picked for sequencing had shown, by flow cytometry, an expansion of CD8+CD57+ cells. This CDR3 region has 15 residues. Germline CDR1 reads MRHNA; CDR2 reads SNTAGT. V shed 6 bases, J shed 4 bases, and the junction held 7 bases outside the gene matches. The sample was sorted CD4+, CD8+, or CD8+CD57+ T cells (not recorded which) from PBMCs. This TCR was recovered from a human donor with aplastic anemia. The rearrangement joins TRBV6-4 to TRBJ2-1; 9 nucleotides agree with TRBD2. CDR3 coding DNA: TGTGCCAGCAGGGACGAGCGGGAGGCGTACAATGAGCAGTTCTTC. Translating it yields CASRDEREAYNEQFF.